This entry lists 30 T cell receptor beta chains sequenced from one sample in a study of cytomegalovirus exposure and HLA in healthy donors. The PCR used 60 Vbeta and 13 Jbeta primers. The table came from immunoSEQ multiplex PCR; TCRdb's copy has only in-frame clones and leaves some out. The table records approximately 160,000 clones, approximately 80% of them present only once. Sequences were obtained from PBMCs. The receptors shown here come from a woman in her forties or fifties in good health and CMV-seropositive.

This chain links TRBV11-2 with TRBJ2-3; 7 positions match TRBD2. CDR1 and CDR2 from the germline V gene are SGHAT and FQNNGV. This CDR3 is 15 amino acids long. V was pared by 2 bases and J by 4 bases, with 6 bases of the junction left unmatched. The CDR3 reads CASSLHPGGADTQYF. Written as DNA, the CDR3 is TGTGCCAGCAGCTTACATCCGGGAGGTGCAGATACGCAGTATTTT.

This clone was seen a handful of times. The rearrangement links TRBV29-1 to TRBJ1-1; D might be TRBD1 (6 bases). This CDR3 contains 12 residues. CDR1 and CDR2 from the germline V gene are SQVTM and ANQGSEA. Deletions cut 8 bases from V and 8 bases from J, with 18 bases between. The CDR3 is CSSSTGQKEAFF. DNA of the CDR3: TGCAGCTCATCAACTGGACAGAAAGAAGCTTTCTTT.

This sequence joins TRBV5-8 and TRBJ2-1; 9 positions match TRBD2. Germline CDR1 and CDR2: SGHTS and YDEGEE. Trimming at V came to 5 bases and at J to 7 bases, leaving 16 bases not matched to a gene. CDR3 size: 17 residues. CDR3 coding DNA: TGTGCCAGCAGGGCGGCGGGGGGGATCATGATCGGGAATGAGCAGTTCTTC. Protein product: CASRAAGGIMIGNEQFF.

This chain joins TRBV27 and TRBJ1-2; 9 bases match TRBD1. The junction had 9 bases not matched to a gene; V was cut back by 6 bases and J by 4 bases. Germline-derived CDR1 and CDR2 are MNHEY and SMNVEV (reference sequence). This CDR3 is built from 15 residues. The CDR3 region is CASSFGQGISYGYTF. The CDR3 region has the DNA TGTGCCAGCAGCTTCGGACAGGGGATTAGCTATGGCTACACCTTC.

This clone was counted only a few times. This chain connects TRBV28 to TRBJ2-1, with 7 bases identical to TRBD1. After removal of 5 bases from V and 2 bases from J, the junction contained 6 bases not matched to a gene. Germline V lookup: CDR1 MDHEN, CDR2 SYDVKM. The length of the CDR3 is 15 residues. CDR3 bases: TGTGCCAGCAGTCACCGGGACAGTACCTACAATGAGCAGTTCTTC. Protein product: CASSHRDSTYNEQFF.

V gene TRBV7-2 combines with J gene TRBJ1-2; no reliable D call. The CDR3 totals 12 residues. V was trimmed by 6 bases and J by 4 bases, leaving 9 bases between them. Germline CDR1 SGHTA, CDR2 FQGNSA. CDR3 nucleotide sequence: TGTGCCAGCAGGCTAGGCGCCTATGGCTACACCTTC. Its protein is CASRLGAYGYTF.

This chain links TRBV27 with TRBJ1-2; 7 bases are shared with TRBD1. Unmatched junction bases numbered 2, after V lost 6 bases and J lost 1 base. The CDR3 loop spans 13 amino acids. Per the germline V gene, CDR1 is MNHEY and CDR2 is SMNVEV (reference sequence). This CDR3 is CASSGQVNYGYTF. CDR3 DNA: TGTGCCAGCAGCGGACAGGTTAACTATGGCTACACCTTC.

This clone was detected a few times. The chain combines TRBV11-2 with TRBJ2-3; tentative D call: TRBD2 (5 bases). V lost 2 bases, J lost 4 bases, and 10 bases lay in between. This CDR3 contains 14 residues. In germline, CDR1 is SGHAT, CDR2 FQNNGV. CDR3 in amino acids: CASSLLTSSDTQYF. The CDR3, as DNA: TGTGCCAGCAGCTTACTCACTAGTTCAGATACGCAGTATTTT.

CDR3 in DNA: TGCGCCAGCAGCCAACTAGACTTAATCTCCTACAATGAGCAGTTCTTC. This codes for CASSQLDLISYNEQFF. The genes are TRBV4-1 and TRBJ2-1; D gene uncertain. Germline CDR1 MGHRA, CDR2 YSYEKL. The V end lost 2 bases, the J end lost 0 bases, and 11 bases lay between the germline ends. The CDR3 consists of 16 residues.

The rearrangement links TRBV27 to TRBJ2-5, with 9 positions matching TRBD2. The CDR3 runs 15 residues. CDR1 is MNHEY, CDR2 SMNVEV, per germline (reference sequence). The V and J ends lost 9 bases and 4 bases, in that order; junction bases with no gene match: 12. This CDR3 is CASSRSGRLGETQYF. Written as DNA, the CDR3 is TGTGCCAGTTCTCGGAGCGGGAGGCTAGGAGAGACCCAGTACTTC.

V is TRBV7-6 and J is TRBJ1-1; perhaps TRBD1 as D (6 bases). V lost 5 bases to trimming and J lost 2 bases, with 18 bases between them. The CDR3 is made up of 16 amino acids. Germline CDR1 is SGHVS and CDR2 is FNYEAQ. The CDR3 nucleotides are TGTGCCAGCAGCACAAGGCGGGGGCCGGGAAACACTGAAGCTTTCTTT. It codes for CASSTRRGPGNTEAFF.

This clone was found a few times. V and J are TRBV6-1 and TRBJ1-1; D is unresolved. The ends were cut back, 7 bases at V and 5 bases at J, with 11 bases in the middle. The germline V gene encodes CDR1 MNHNS and CDR2 SASEGT. The CDR3 consists of 12 residues. The CDR3 protein is CASTGLGTEAFF. CDR3 in DNA: TGTGCCAGCACAGGCTTGGGTACTGAAGCTTTCTTT.

This sequence joins TRBV28 and TRBJ2-7, with D maybe TRBD1 (6 bases). CDR3 length: 15 amino acids. V was trimmed by 1 base and J by 4 bases, leaving 14 bases between them. CDR1 is MDHEN and CDR2 is SYDVKM in the germline V gene. CDR3 in DNA: TGTGCCAGCAGTTTATCGGCAGGGGATAGGTACGAGCAGTACTTC. This codes for CASSLSAGDRYEQYF.

This sequence joins TRBV7-3 and TRBJ2-7; 7 positions match TRBD1. The CDR3 totals 15 residues. J gave up 0 bases and V 2 bases, and 4 bases lay outside the gene matches. Germline lookup yields CDR1 SGHTA and CDR2 FQGTGA. CDR3 amino acids: CASSLGAGGSYEQYF. CDR3 sequence (DNA): TGTGCCAGCAGCTTAGGGGCAGGGGGCTCCTACGAGCAGTACTTC.

This clone has at least ten counts. Its ends do not fully match the called genes, so a read error is possible. V is TRBV4-3 and J is TRBJ1-2; D possibly corresponds to TRBD1 (6 bases). In germline, CDR1 is LGHNA, CDR2 YSLEER. CDR3 length equals 13 residues. CDR3 sequence reads: CASSHGSDSRPHF. The CDR3 nucleotides are TGCGCCAGCAGCCACGGATCGGACAGTCGGCCCCACTTC.

This clone occurred once. For the CDR3, the DNA is TGTGCCAGCAGTGTCCTAGCGGAGAGCAATGAGCAGTTCTTC. Its protein is CASSVLAESNEQFF. V and J are TRBV6-4 and TRBJ2-1; the match to TRBD2 covers 7 bases. The V gene's germline CDR1 is MRHNA and CDR2 SNTAGT. Losses at the gene ends were 4 bases for V and 6 bases for J; bases not matched to a gene: 6. This CDR3 spans 14 amino acids.

V gene TRBV7-8 combines with J gene TRBJ2-1; perhaps TRBD2 as D (6 bases). V was cut by 6 bases and J by 5 bases, with 17 bases left in between. CDR1 and CDR2 (germline): SGHVS, FQNEAQ. This CDR3 is 15 amino acids long. The CDR3 is CASRVAAPAHNEQFF. In nucleotides, the CDR3 is TGTGCCAGCAGAGTAGCGGCTCCGGCCCACAATGAGCAGTTCTTC.

In the case of this clone: At one end, the junction sequence differs from germline, possibly due to a read error. J is TRBJ2-6 and V is TRBV10-2; the match to TRBD1 covers 10 bases. The CDR3 consists of 16 residues. The germline gives CDR1 WSHSY, CDR2 SAAADI. CDR3: CASLGTGVSGANGLTF. The CDR3 DNA sequence: TGCGCCAGCCTCGGGACAGGGGTCTCTGGGGCCAACGGCCTGACTTTC.

The V and J genes are TRBV7-8 and TRBJ2-6; the match to TRBD2 covers 10 bases. Germline lookup yields CDR1 SGHVS and CDR2 FQNEAQ. V gave up 5 bases and J gave up 0 bases; unmatched junction bases: 10. The length of the CDR3 is 19 residues. For the CDR3, the DNA is TGTGCCAGCAGCCCACTAGCGGGGTTTTCTTCCTCTGGGGCCAACGTCCTGACTTTC. Encoded protein: CASSPLAGFSSSGANVLTF.

The sample holds one count of this clone. The CDR3 spells CASSHRDTGYGYTF. The CDR3 DNA sequence: TGTGCCAGCAGCCACAGGGATACTGGCTATGGCTACACCTTC. The rearrangement uses TRBV9 and TRBJ1-2, with D possibly TRBD1 on 6 matching bases. CDR1 and CDR2 from the germline V gene are SGDLS and YYNGEE. This CDR3 contains 14 residues. Trimming cost V 4 bases and J 4 bases, with 14 bases left between them.

The chain is built from TRBV19 and TRBJ1-2; tentative D call: TRBD1 (5 bases). Trimming removed 5 bases from V and 7 bases from J, with 14 bases in between. The V gene's germline CDR1 is LNHDA and CDR2 SQIVND (reference sequence). CDR3 size: 13 residues. CDR3 sequence reads: CASSSGGGSGYTF. The CDR3 coding sequence is TGTGCCAGTAGTTCCGGGGGGGGAAGTGGCTACACCTTC.

This clone is a singleton in its sample. The V call is TRBV7-8, the J call TRBJ2-2; D gene ambiguous. The length of the CDR3 is 16 residues. Germline V lookup: CDR1 SGHVS, CDR2 FQNEAQ. V was cut by 5 bases and J by 6 bases, with 19 bases left in between. The CDR3 nucleotides read TGTGCCAGCAGCCCCCGAGTAGCCTCCTCCCCCGGGGAGCTGTTTTTT. The encoded protein is CASSPRVASSPGELFF. Complete variable domain (other parts from reference TRBV7-8 and TRBJ2-2): GAGVSQSPRYKVAKRGQDVALRCDPISGHVSLFWYQQALGQGPEFLTYFQNEAQLDKSGLPSDRFFAERPEGSVSTLKIQRTQQEDSAVYLCASSPRVASSPGELFFGEGSRLTVL.

This rearrangement joins TRBV11-2 to TRBJ1-5; possibly TRBD1 for D (5 bases). Germline CDR1 SGHAT, CDR2 FQNNGV. V lost 0 bases, J lost 7 bases, and 10 bases lay in between. This CDR3 region has 14 residues. This chain's CDR3 is CASSLDRVGQPQHF. CDR3 nucleotides: TGTGCCAGCAGCTTAGACAGGGTCGGGCAGCCCCAGCATTTT.

The chain combines TRBV2 with TRBJ2-2; 9 bases are shared with TRBD1. CDR1 SNHLY and CDR2 FYNNEI come from the germline V gene. V lost 7 bases to trimming and J lost 1 base; unmatched junction nucleotides: 1. This CDR3 is 14 amino acids long. This CDR3 reads CASTGQGNTGELFF. CDR3 in DNA: TGTGCCAGCACGGGACAGGGGAACACCGGGGAGCTGTTTTTT.

The chain's CDR3 is CASSRQGRNEQFF. The CDR3 region has the DNA TGTGCCAGCAGTCGACAGGGGCGGAATGAGCAGTTCTTC. This rearrangement joins TRBV11-3 to TRBJ2-1; 8 nucleotides agree with TRBD1. The junction had 5 bases not matched to a gene; V was cut back by 6 bases and J by 7 bases. This CDR3 has 13 amino acids. Germline assignment: CDR1 SGHNT and CDR2 YENEEA.

This chain uses TRBV19 with TRBJ2-7; the match to TRBD1 covers 12 bases. The CDR3 sequence is 15 residues long. Germline CDR1 and CDR2: LNHDA and SQIVND (reference sequence). The ends lost 3 bases at V and 6 bases at J; junction bases unmatched: 6. The CDR3 region is CASSIRGTGGSEQYF. CDR3 nucleotide sequence: TGTGCCAGTAGTATTCGAGGGACAGGGGGCTCCGAGCAGTACTTC. Drawing the rest from reference TRBV19 and TRBJ2-7, the complete variable domain is DGGITQSPKYLFRKEGQNVTLSCEQNLNHDAMYWYRQDPGQGLRLIYYSQIVNDFQKGDIAEGYSVSREKKESFPLTVTSAQKNPTAFYLCASSIRGTGGSEQYFGPGTRLTVT.

The chain has TRBV4-1 and TRBJ1-4; 7 bases are shared with TRBD1. The CDR3 sequence is 16 residues long. The V and J ends lost 3 bases and 0 bases, in that order; junction bases with no gene match: 4. Germline assignment: CDR1 MGHRA and CDR2 YSYEKL. The CDR3 DNA is TGCGCCAGCAGCCAGGGACAGTTTGCAACTAATGAAAAACTGTTTTTT. Translation: CASSQGQFATNEKLFF.

V is TRBV6-5 and J is TRBJ1-4; TRBD1 matches 7 bases. CDR1 is MNHEY, CDR2 SVGAGI, per germline. Trimming took 0 bases from V and 5 from J; bases not matched to a gene: 3. This CDR3 comprises 15 residues. The chain's CDR3 is CASSYSTGVNEKLFF. CDR3 coding DNA: TGTGCCAGCAGTTACTCAACAGGGGTAAATGAAAAACTGTTTTTT.

This sequence joins TRBV18 and TRBJ1-1, with 12 bases aligning to TRBD1. The CDR3 is 15 amino acids. V lost 5 bases and J lost 8; bases outside the gene matches: 9. The germline V gene has CDR1 KGHSH and CDR2 LQKENI. The CDR3 nucleotides read TGTGCCAGCTCAATTTCCGGGACAGGGGGCTTGGAAGCTTTCTTT. This encodes CASSISGTGGLEAFF.

The J gene is TRBJ1-2, the V gene TRBV11-2, with TRBD1 matching 7 bases. Germline assignment: CDR1 SGHAT and CDR2 FQNNGV. The CDR3 spans 13 residues. V shed 5 bases and J 2 bases; nucleotides not matched to a gene: 2. Written as DNA, the CDR3 is TGTGCCAGCAGCCCGGGACAGAACTATGGCTACACCTTC. Translation gives CASSPGQNYGYTF.